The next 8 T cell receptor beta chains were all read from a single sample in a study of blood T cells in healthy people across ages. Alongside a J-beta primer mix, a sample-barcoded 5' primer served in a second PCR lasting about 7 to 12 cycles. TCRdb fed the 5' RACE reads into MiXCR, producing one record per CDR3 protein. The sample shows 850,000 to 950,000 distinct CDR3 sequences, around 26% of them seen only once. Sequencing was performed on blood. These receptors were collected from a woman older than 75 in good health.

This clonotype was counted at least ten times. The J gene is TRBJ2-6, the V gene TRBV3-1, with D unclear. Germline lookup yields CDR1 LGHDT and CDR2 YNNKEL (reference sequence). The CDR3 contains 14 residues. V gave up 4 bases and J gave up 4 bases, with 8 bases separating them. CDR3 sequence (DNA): TGTGCCAGCAGCCCTTTCCAGGGGGCCAACGTCCTGACTTTC. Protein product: CASSPFQGANVLTF.

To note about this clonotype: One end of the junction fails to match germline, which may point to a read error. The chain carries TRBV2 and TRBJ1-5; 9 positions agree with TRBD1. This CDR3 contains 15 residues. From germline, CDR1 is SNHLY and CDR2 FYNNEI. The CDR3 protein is CARRTGTGSNQPQHF. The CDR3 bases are TGTGCCCGCAGAACTGGGACAGGGAGTAATCAGCCCCAGCATTTT.

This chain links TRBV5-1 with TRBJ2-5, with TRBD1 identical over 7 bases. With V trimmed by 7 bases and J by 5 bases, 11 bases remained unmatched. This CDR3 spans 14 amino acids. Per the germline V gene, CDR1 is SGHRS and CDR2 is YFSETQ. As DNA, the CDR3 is TGCGCCAGCTGGGCCGAGGGGGCGGGCGAGACCCAGTACTTC. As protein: CASWAEGAGETQYF.

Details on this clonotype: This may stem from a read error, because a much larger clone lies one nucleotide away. CDR3 in amino acids: CTSSYSSSSGGPGWGETQYF. CDR3 nucleotide sequence: TGTACCAGCAGTTACTCGAGTAGTAGCGGGGGGCCCGGTTGGGGAGAGACCCAGTACTTC. The chain joins TRBV6-2 or TRBV6-3 to TRBJ2-5; TRBD2 matches 10 bases. Germline CDR1 MNHEY, CDR2 SVGEGT. The CDR3 runs 20 residues.

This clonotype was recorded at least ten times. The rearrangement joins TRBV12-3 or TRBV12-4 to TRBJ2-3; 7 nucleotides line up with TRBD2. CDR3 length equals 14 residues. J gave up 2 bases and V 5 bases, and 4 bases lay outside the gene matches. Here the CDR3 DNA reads TGTGCCAGCAGTGGGGGGGGGATCACAGATACGCAGTATTTT. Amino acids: CASSGGGITDTQYF.

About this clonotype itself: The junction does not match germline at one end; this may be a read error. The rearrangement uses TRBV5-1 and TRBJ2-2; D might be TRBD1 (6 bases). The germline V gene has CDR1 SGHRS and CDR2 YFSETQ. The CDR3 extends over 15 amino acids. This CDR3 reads CASSFGTGRTGERFF. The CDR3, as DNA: TGCGCCAGCAGTTTTGGTACAGGGCGGACCGGGGAGCGGTTTTTT.

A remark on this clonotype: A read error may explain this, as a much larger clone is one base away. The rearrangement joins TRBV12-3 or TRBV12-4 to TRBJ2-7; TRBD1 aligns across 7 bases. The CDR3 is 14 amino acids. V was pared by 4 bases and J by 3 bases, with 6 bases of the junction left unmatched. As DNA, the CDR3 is TGTGCCAGCAGTTGTAGAGGGGGCGGCTACGAGCAGTACTTC. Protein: CASSCRGGGYEQYF.

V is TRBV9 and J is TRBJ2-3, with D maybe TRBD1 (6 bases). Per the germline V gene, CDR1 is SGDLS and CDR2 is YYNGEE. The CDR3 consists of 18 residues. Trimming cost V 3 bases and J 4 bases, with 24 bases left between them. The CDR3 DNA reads TGTGCCAGCAGCGCCCGACTTGTTGGGCAGGGGCCCTCAGATACGCAGTATTTT. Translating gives CASSARLVGQGPSDTQYF.